The 32 T cell receptor beta chains presented below share a single source sample, sequenced in a study of CD8 T cells in ankylosing spondylitis. One entry per CDR3 protein results from TCRdb running MiXCR on the 5' RACE reads. The profile shows 500,000 to 550,000 distinct CDR3 sequences, approximately 12% of them singletons. Study conclusions and caveats: A TCR beta motif made of about 8 highly homologous variants seemed typical of ankylosing spondylitis blood.

Their recognized antigens are unknown. Sequenced input: blood, either unsorted or a sorted T cell fraction (not recorded which). These TCRs come from a male donor with ankylosing spondylitis.

This chain joins TRBV29-1 and TRBJ1-1; D is possibly TRBD1 (5 bases). The CDR3 length is 15 residues. Trimming pared 5 bases from V and 4 bases from J, leaving 20 bases between. Germline CDR1 is SQVTM and CDR2 is ANQGSEA. CDR3 loop: CSVIPINPGGTEAFF. DNA for the CDR3: TGCAGCGTTATCCCCATAAACCCTGGGGGCACTGAAGCTTTCTTT.

This chain joins TRBV25-1 and TRBJ1-6; no firm D call. This CDR3 comprises 12 residues. The V gene's germline CDR1 is MGHDK and CDR2 SYGVNS. The V end was cut by 3 bases, the J end by 5 bases, with 2 bases between. CDR3 in amino acids: CASSEHNSPLHF. The CDR3 coding sequence is TGTGCCAGCAGTGAGCATAATTCACCCCTCCACTTT.

The chain joins TRBV20-1 to TRBJ2-1, with 7 bases matching TRBD2. The CDR3 is 16 residues long. Looked up from germline, CDR1 is DFQATT and CDR2 is SNEGSKA (reference sequence). Germline trimming cut 0 bases from V and 2 bases from J; bases unmatched to any gene: 7. The CDR3 loop is CSARDIGRAPYNEQFF. The CDR3 region has the DNA TGCAGTGCTAGAGATATTGGGAGGGCCCCCTACAATGAGCAGTTCTTC.

The rearrangement joins TRBV7-9 to TRBJ2-1, with a tentative D call TRBD2 (5 bases). This CDR3 has 16 amino acids. Germline assignment: CDR1 SEHNR and CDR2 FQNEAQ (reference sequence). Trimming stripped 1 base from V and 8 bases from J, with 18 bases between. The CDR3 is CASSLGTLASSYEQFF. CDR3 coding DNA: TGTGCCAGCAGCTTAGGGACCCTCGCTAGCTCGTATGAGCAGTTCTTC. The complete variable domain, with remaining parts taken from reference TRBV7-9 and TRBJ2-1, reads DTGVSQNPRHKITKRGQNVTFRCDPISEHNRLYWYRQTLGQGPEFLTYFQNEAQLEKSRLLSDRFSAERPKGSFSTLEIQRTEQGDSAMYLCASSLGTLASSYEQFFGPGTRLTVL.

The chain joins TRBV24-1 to TRBJ1-1, with a tentative D call TRBD1 (5 bases). The CDR3 loop spans 15 amino acids. The V end lost 3 bases, the J end lost 1 base, and 11 bases lay between the germline ends. Germline V gene sequence: CDR1 KGHDR, CDR2 SFDVKD. The CDR3 nucleotides are TGTGCCACCAGTGATCCCGGGACCGAGAACACTGAAGCTTTCTTT. Translated, it gives CATSDPGTENTEAFF.

In this sample, this clonotype turned up many times. J is TRBJ1-6 and V is TRBV20-1; no clear D. Germline V gene data show CDR1 as DFQATT and CDR2 as SNEGSKA (reference sequence). V lost 6 bases and J 0 bases, leaving 12 bases between the germline ends. The CDR3 runs 15 residues. Here the CDR3 reads CSAKEWSSYNSPLHF. The CDR3 region has the DNA TGCAGTGCAAAGGAATGGAGCTCCTATAATTCACCCCTCCACTTT.

The table lists this clonotype with a few counts. The V gene is TRBV20-1, the J gene TRBJ2-7; weak D call: TRBD1 (6 bases). This CDR3 has 14 residues. V lost 6 bases, J lost 4 bases, and 19 bases lay in between. The germline V gene encodes CDR1 DFQATT and CDR2 SNEGSKA (reference sequence). For the CDR3, the DNA is TGCAGTGCCACCAAGGGGTCCAGGGGTTACGAGCAGTACTTC. Its translation: CSATKGSRGYEQYF.

This chain uses TRBV7-6 with TRBJ1-4; 8 bases match TRBD1. There are 15 residues in the CDR3. Trimming at V came to 4 bases and at J to 5 bases, leaving 6 bases not matched to a gene. Germline lookup yields CDR1 SGHVS and CDR2 FNYEAQ. CDR3 sequence: CASSSQGARNEKLFF. Here the CDR3 DNA reads TGTGCCAGCAGCTCTCAGGGGGCGAGGAATGAAAAACTGTTTTTT.

This clonotype occurred a few times. V is TRBV6-1 and J is TRBJ2-3; maybe TRBD2 (5 bases). CDR3 size: 15 residues. CDR1 and CDR2 from the germline V gene are MNHNS and SASEGT. The V gene lost 1 base and the J gene lost 0 bases, with 8 bases spanning the gap. CDR3 in amino acids: CASSEEAASTDTQYF. The CDR3 DNA reads as TGTGCCAGCAGTGAAGAAGCGGCTAGCACAGATACGCAGTATTTT.

In its sample, this clonotype was seen a few times. CDR3 coding DNA: TGCAGCGTTGACGGGAGCGGGGCTAAGGCCCAGTACTTC. Its translation is CSVDGSGAKAQYF. The chain recombines TRBV29-1 with TRBJ2-5; 7 nucleotides agree with TRBD2. Losses at the gene ends were 3 bases for V and 9 bases for J; bases not matched to a gene: 10. This CDR3 is 13 amino acids long. In germline, CDR1 is SQVTM, CDR2 ANQGSEA.

This clonotype was counted at least ten times. This rearrangement joins TRBV7-2 to TRBJ2-3; maybe TRBD1 (5 bases). CDR3 length equals 14 residues. CDR1 is SGHTA, CDR2 FQGNSA, per germline. Trimming left V 0 bases short and J 8 bases short, with 12 bases between. The chain's CDR3 is CASSLASQGATQYF. As DNA, the CDR3 is TGTGCCAGCAGCTTAGCGTCTCAGGGTGCTACGCAGTATTTT.

This chain connects TRBV4-2 to TRBJ2-3, with 11 bases lining up with TRBD2. V was pared by 4 bases and J by 3 bases, with 6 bases of the junction left unmatched. The CDR3 is made up of 16 amino acids. Germline values: CDR1 LGHNA, CDR2 YNFKEQ. CDR3 in amino acids: CASSPGTSGLTDTQYF. In DNA form, the CDR3 reads TGTGCCAGCAGCCCTGGGACTAGCGGTTTGACAGATACGCAGTATTTT.

This clonotype came up many times. This chain connects TRBV29-1 to TRBJ2-2; D call uncertain. V lost 0 bases to trimming and J lost 4 bases, with 6 bases between them. This CDR3 is built from 13 residues. The germline gives CDR1 SQVTM, CDR2 ANQGSEA. CDR3 sequence (DNA): TGCAGCGTTGAAGAACACACCACCGGGGAGCTGTTTTTT. This translates into CSVEEHTTGELFF.

V and J are TRBV18 and TRBJ2-2; a possible D gene is TRBD1 (6 bases). The germline gives CDR1 KGHSH, CDR2 LQKENI. The V gene lost 0 bases and the J gene lost 2 bases, with 7 bases spanning the gap. This CDR3 spans 15 amino acids. This chain's CDR3 is CASSPPGGNTGELFF. The CDR3 nucleotides are TGTGCCAGCTCACCACCAGGGGGAAACACCGGGGAGCTGTTTTTT.

The gene calls are TRBV30 and TRBJ2-2, with D possibly TRBD1 on 5 matching bases. Germline-derived CDR1 and CDR2 are GTSNPN and SVGIG (reference sequence). The CDR3 extends over 15 amino acids. The V gene lost 4 bases and the J gene lost 0 bases, with 12 bases spanning the gap. CDR3 loop: CAWTADSPNTGELFF. CDR3 coding DNA: TGTGCCTGGACCGCCGACAGCCCGAACACCGGGGAGCTGTTTTTT.

This clonotype was seen a handful of times. The rearrangement links TRBV2 to TRBJ1-2; TRBD1 might be the D (5 bases). Between the trimmed V and J ends, which lost 6 bases and 7 bases, there was a span of 21 bases. The germline CDR1 and CDR2 sequences are SNHLY and FYNNEI. The CDR3 runs 15 residues. The CDR3 coding sequence is TGTGCCAGCAGCGTCCGTTTCGGGGGGTCGGTTGGCTACACCTTC. It specifies CASSVRFGGSVGYTF.

This sequence joins TRBV5-1 and TRBJ2-3, with TRBD2 identical over 10 bases. This CDR3 is 16 amino acids long. Germline CDR1 and CDR2: SGHRS and YFSETQ. After removal of 9 bases from V and 4 bases from J, the junction contained 14 bases not matched to a gene. The CDR3: CATGAGGIGISDTQYF. CDR3 sequence (DNA): TGCGCCACGGGAGCGGGAGGGATCGGCATCTCAGATACGCAGTATTTT. The full variable domain, with the rest looked up from reference TRBV5-1 and TRBJ2-3, is KAGVTQTPRYLIKTRGQQVTLSCSPISGHRSVSWYQQTPGQGLQFLFEYFSETQRNKGNFPGRFSGRQFSNSRSEMNVSTLELGDSALYLCATGAGGIGISDTQYFGPGTRLTVL.

This clonotype appeared many times. The chain carries TRBV3-1 and TRBJ2-1; 8 bases match TRBD2. J lost 2 bases, V lost 4 bases, and 10 bases had no gene match. Germline V gene data show CDR1 as LGHDT and CDR2 as YNNKEL (reference sequence). The CDR3 has 17 residues. The CDR3 spells CASSPQGTSGPYNEQFF. The CDR3 region has the DNA TGTGCCAGCAGCCCTCAGGGTACTAGCGGCCCCTACAATGAGCAGTTCTTC.

The rearrangement joins TRBV12-3 or TRBV12-4 to TRBJ1-1; TRBD1 matches 7 bases. V lost 3 bases, J lost 7 bases, and 8 bases stayed unmatched. There are 14 residues in the CDR3. CDR3 nucleotides: TGTGCCAGCAGTTTGTCAGGGGGAGTGAGTGAAGCTTTCTTT. Its translation: CASSLSGGVSEAFF.

This clonotype was picked up a small number of times. The V gene is TRBV9, the J gene TRBJ2-3, with 8 positions matching TRBD2. Trimming removed 3 bases from V and 4 bases from J; junction bases left unmatched: 4. Germline V gene sequence: CDR1 SGDLS, CDR2 YYNGEE. The CDR3 consists of 14 residues. For the CDR3, the DNA is TGTGCCAGCAGCGCCCTGCGGGGGGCAGATACGCAGTATTTT. Translated: CASSALRGADTQYF.

The chain links TRBV20-1 to TRBJ2-7; 7 bases align to TRBD1. V lost 6 bases, J lost 6 bases, and 11 bases stayed unmatched. Germline-derived CDR1 and CDR2 are DFQATT and SNEGSKA (reference sequence). CDR3 size: 13 residues. Here the CDR3 reads CSASEGATSEQYF. CDR3 nucleotide sequence: TGCAGTGCATCCGAGGGGGCCACCTCCGAGCAGTACTTC.

This clonotype appeared a few times. The rearrangement uses TRBV11-2 and TRBJ2-5; D call uncertain. The CDR3 totals 15 residues. Trimming cost V 1 base and J 0 bases, with 9 bases left between them. CDR1 SGHAT and CDR2 FQNNGV come from the germline V gene. The CDR3 DNA reads TGTGCCAGCAGCTTAGTTAGGTTTAACCAAGAGACCCAGTACTTC. Amino acid sequence: CASSLVRFNQETQYF.

The chain joins TRBV12-3 or TRBV12-4 to TRBJ2-3; D gene unclear. Trimming shortened V by 6 bases and J by 2 bases, and 9 bases separated the two germline ends. This CDR3 comprises 13 residues. The CDR3 loop reads CASRWDITDTQYF. CDR3 DNA sequence: TGTGCCAGCAGGTGGGATATCACAGATACGCAGTATTTT.

This clonotype was recorded a few times. The V call is TRBV2, the J call TRBJ2-5; D tentatively reads TRBD1 or TRBD2 (6 bases each). Germline-derived CDR1 and CDR2 are SNHLY and FYNNEI. The CDR3 totals 12 residues. V lost 7 bases and J 5 bases, leaving 11 bases between the germline ends. The chain's CDR3 is CASTGEEETQYF. The DNA of the CDR3 is TGTGCCAGCACAGGGGAGGAGGAGACCCAGTACTTC.

V is TRBV27 and J is TRBJ2-1, with TRBD2 matching 7 bases. The CDR3 loop spans 15 amino acids. CDR1 is MNHEY and CDR2 is SMNVEV in the germline V gene (reference sequence). J lost 0 bases, V lost 7 bases, and 6 bases had no gene match. In nucleotides, the CDR3 is TGTGCCAGCACCTGGAGCGGGAACTCCTACAATGAGCAGTTCTTC. Residues: CASTWSGNSYNEQFF.

V and J are TRBV27 and TRBJ2-3; 9 bases fit TRBD1. The CDR3 consists of 15 residues. The trim removed 6 bases at V and 5 bases at J, leaving 9 bases unmatched. Germline V gene sequence: CDR1 MNHEY, CDR2 SMNVEV (reference sequence). CDR3 in DNA: TGTGCCAGCAGACGTTGGACAGGGGTCTTAGATACGCAGTATTTT. Encoded protein: CASRRWTGVLDTQYF.

The chain combines TRBV10-2 with TRBJ2-7; TRBD1 is a possible D gene (6 bases). V was clipped by 3 bases and J by 1 base, with 13 bases between them. The CDR3 loop spans 15 amino acids. CDR1 is WSHSY and CDR2 is SAAADI in the germline V gene. CDR3 DNA sequence: TGCGCCAGCAGTGAATGGGGACAAGAGTCCTACGAGCAGTACGTC. Translating gives CASSEWGQESYEQYV.

The rearrangement links TRBV27 to TRBJ1-3; D might be TRBD1 (6 bases). Trimming shortened V by 3 bases and J by 4 bases, and 10 bases separated the two germline ends. The CDR3 covers 14 residues. In germline, CDR1 is MNHEY, CDR2 SMNVEV (reference sequence). CDR3 loop: CASSFGTPGNTIYF. CDR3 in DNA: TGTGCCAGCAGTTTTGGGACACCCGGAAACACCATATATTTT.

This clonotype came up a few times. V gene TRBV19 combines with J gene TRBJ2-1; D gene uncertain. This CDR3 is built from 11 residues. The V end was cut by 7 bases, the J end by 4 bases, with 5 bases between. Germline CDR1 LNHDA, CDR2 SQIVND (reference sequence). As DNA, the CDR3 is TGTGCCAGTACCTTTTACAATGAGCAGTTCTTC. Translated: CASTFYNEQFF.

The gene calls are TRBV7-8 and TRBJ1-1; D not resolved. With 1 base removed from V and 4 bases from J, the gap between germline ends came to 13 bases. The CDR3 is 15 residues long. Germline V gene lookup returns CDR1 SGHVS and CDR2 FQNEAQ. CDR3 residues: CASSLEGTLGTEAFF. As DNA, the CDR3 is TGTGCCAGCAGCTTAGAGGGCACTTTGGGCACTGAAGCTTTCTTT.

This clonotype was counted only a few times. The gene calls are TRBV3-1 and TRBJ2-2; no reliable D call. Germline CDR1 reads LGHDT; CDR2 reads YNNKEL (reference sequence). Trimming cost V 0 bases and J 3 bases, with 8 bases left between them. This CDR3 has 15 residues. For the CDR3, the DNA is TGTGCCAGCAGCCAAGAGTGGGATGACACCGGGGAGCTGTTTTTT. Encoded protein: CASSQEWDDTGELFF.

V is TRBV20-1 and J is TRBJ2-3; D remains ambiguous. The V and J ends lost 5 bases and 4 bases respectively, with 19 bases between them. This CDR3 has 15 amino acids. Germline CDR1 DFQATT, CDR2 SNEGSKA (reference sequence). This chain's CDR3 is CSASTSRPGSDTQYF. Here the CDR3 DNA reads TGCAGTGCTTCCACCTCCCGGCCGGGCTCAGATACGCAGTATTTT.